This T cell receptor (beta chain) is from a study of blood T cell repertoires in COVID-19. The wider study: Sites across the United States, Italy and Spain contributed samples from acute and convalescent COVID-19. T cells, B-cell-depleted T cells, or PBMCs supplied cDNA or gDNA.

TCRdb keeps only in-frame clones here, not all; method: immunoSEQ multiplex PCR. The sample holds some 160,000 clones, more than 85% seen once. Germline assignment: CDR1 MGHDK and CDR2 SYGVNS. Trimming removed 5 bases from V and 9 bases from J, with 14 bases in between. This CDR3 spans 14 amino acids. This chain links TRBV25-1 with TRBJ1-6; D remains unclear. The clonotype originates from a woman of 80 years or more with COVID-19, enrolled during active disease. The sample taken for sequencing was peripheral blood. CDR3 sequence reads: CASSTERLLSPLHF. The DNA for the CDR3 is TGTGCCAGCAGTACGGAGCGTTTGCTTTCACCCCTCCACTTT.